This entry lists 23 T cell receptor beta chains sequenced from one sample in a study of blood T cell repertoires in COVID-19. Sequenced by immunoSEQ multiplex PCR; TCRdb stores in-frame clones only, minus some. The repertoire holds fewer than 110,000 clones, with around 90% as singletons. Sequenced: peripheral blood. These receptors all come from a man aged 35-49 years with active or convalescent COVID-19.

V gene TRBV10-2 combines with J gene TRBJ1-1, with 8 bases identical to TRBD1. With 3 bases clipped from V and 4 bases from J, the junction kept 1 base outside the gene matches. Germline CDR1 is WSHSY and CDR2 is SAAADI. The CDR3 is 13 residues long. In DNA form, the CDR3 reads TGCGCCAGCAGTGAACAGGGGGGCACTGAAGCTTTCTTT. It codes for CASSEQGGTEAFF.

V is TRBV10-2 and J is TRBJ1-4; 8 nucleotides line up with TRBD1. Trimming removed 6 bases from V and 3 bases from J; junction bases left unmatched: 9. This CDR3 comprises 16 residues. Germline loops: CDR1 WSHSY, CDR2 SAAADI. This CDR3 reads CASSPLLGQANEKLFF. As DNA, the CDR3 is TGCGCCAGCAGCCCTCTTCTGGGACAGGCTAATGAAAAACTGTTTTTT.

This rearrangement joins TRBV18 to TRBJ1-5; D not certain. The CDR3 is made up of 16 amino acids. Germline V gene data show CDR1 as KGHSH and CDR2 as LQKENI. The V gene lost 2 bases and the J gene lost 0 bases, with 11 bases spanning the gap. CDR3 nucleotide sequence: TGTGCCAGCTCACCAACGGGGAGTAATAGCAATCAGCCCCAGCATTTT. It specifies CASSPTGSNSNQPQHF.

Notes on this clone: One junction end does not reproduce the germline sequence, and a read error may be involved. The chain links TRBV6-2 or TRBV6-3 to TRBJ2-7, with D perhaps matching TRBD2 (5 bases). The CDR3 is 16 amino acids. The germline CDR1 and CDR2 sequences are MNHEY and SVGEGT. CDR3 in amino acids: CASSYSTSRASHEQYF. CDR3 in DNA: TGTGCCAGCAGCTACTCGACATCGCGGGCTAGTCACGAGCAGTACTTC.

The chain joins TRBV9 to TRBJ2-2; 7 positions match TRBD1. The ends lost 7 bases at V and 0 bases at J; junction bases unmatched: 6. There are 15 residues in the CDR3. Germline CDR1 is SGDLS and CDR2 is YYNGEE. CDR3: CASSGGNANTGELFF. CDR3 bases: TGTGCCAGCTCAGGGGGAAATGCGAACACCGGGGAGCTGTTTTTT.

The genes are TRBV28 and TRBJ2-7; 11 bases agree with TRBD1. The CDR3 has 14 amino acids. The germline CDR1 and CDR2 sequences are MDHEN and SYDVKM. Losses at the gene ends were 8 bases for V and 3 bases for J; bases not matched to a gene: 6. The CDR3 coding sequence is TGTGCCAGCGGGGACAGGGGGGGGGTCTACGAGCAGTACTTC. Translating gives CASGDRGGVYEQYF.

This clone was observed a handful of times. The chain is built from TRBV10-3 and TRBJ2-3, with TRBD1 matching 7 bases. The junction had 3 bases not matched to a gene; V was cut back by 4 bases and J by 5 bases. The CDR3 contains 13 residues. Germline loops: CDR1 ENHRY, CDR2 SYGVKD. Here the CDR3 reads CAISGDSRDTQYF. The CDR3 DNA follows: TGTGCCATCAGTGGGGACAGTCGAGATACGCAGTATTTT.

The rearrangement uses TRBV5-1 and TRBJ2-3; TRBD2 matches 9 bases. V lost 4 bases to trimming and J lost 0 bases; unmatched junction nucleotides: 15. CDR3 length equals 19 residues. Germline CDR1 reads SGHRS; CDR2 reads YFSETQ. This CDR3 reads CASSRSLSGRGFSTDTQYF. The CDR3 nucleotides read TGCGCCAGCAGCCGCTCTCTTAGCGGGAGAGGTTTTAGCACAGATACGCAGTATTTT.

This chain links TRBV19 with TRBJ1-2; 8 bases are a match to TRBD1. The germline V gene encodes CDR1 LNHDA and CDR2 SQIVND (reference sequence). The V gene end was trimmed by 1 base and the J gene end by 3 bases; junction bases not matched to a gene: 10. The CDR3 totals 17 residues. CDR3 region: CASSIVAGGLMDYGYTF. The CDR3 bases are TGTGCCAGTAGTATAGTGGCAGGGGGCCTAATGGACTATGGCTACACCTTC.

This clone was counted many times. Other DNA sequences in the sample encode the same CDR3. The chain joins TRBV11-1 to TRBJ2-2, with D tentatively TRBD2 (7 bases). The CDR3 sequence is 15 residues long. CDR1 and CDR2 (germline): SGHAT, FQDESV (reference sequence). V lost 1 base and J lost 6, with 12 bases in between. CDR3 bases: TGTGCCAGCAGCTTAGATGGAGGGGGGGCCGGGGAGCTGTTTTTT. It encodes CASSLDGGGAGELFF.

CDR3 bases: TGTGCCAGCAGTCCCTATCGGGATGTTTACGAGCAGTACTTC. Amino acids: CASSPYRDVYEQYF. The J gene is TRBJ2-7, the V gene TRBV27; D may be TRBD2 (5 bases). The CDR3 runs to 14 residues. The germline gives CDR1 MNHEY, CDR2 SMNVEV (reference sequence). Trimming took off 5 bases at V and 4 bases at J, with 15 bases between the two ends.

The gene calls are TRBV24-1 and TRBJ1-1, with 7 bases fitting TRBD1. Per germline, CDR1 KGHDR and CDR2 SFDVKD. After removal of 4 bases from V and 5 bases from J, the junction contained 3 bases not matched to a gene. CDR3 length equals 13 residues. CDR3 bases: TGTGCCACCAGTGACCACAGGGGAACTGAAGCTTTCTTT. It is translated as CATSDHRGTEAFF.

CDR3 sequence (DNA): TGTGCCAGCAGTACCCGAGGACTAGAATACAATGAGCAGTTCTTC. It specifies CASSTRGLEYNEQFF. The chain links TRBV2 to TRBJ2-1; 7 bases agree with TRBD2. Germline lookup yields CDR1 SNHLY and CDR2 FYNNEI. CDR3 length: 15 residues. The junction had 8 bases not matched to a gene; V was cut back by 5 bases and J by 4 bases.

The chain has TRBV10-3 and TRBJ1-2; 7 bases are a match to TRBD1. Germline V lookup: CDR1 ENHRY, CDR2 SYGVKD. V shed 3 bases and J 6 bases; nucleotides not matched to a gene: 1. CDR3 length equals 12 residues. The CDR3 reads CAISDRGNGYTF. The CDR3 DNA follows: TGTGCCATCAGTGACAGGGGGAATGGCTACACCTTC.

The rearrangement uses TRBV19 and TRBJ1-2; D gene ambiguous. The CDR3 totals 16 residues. Germline V gives CDR1 LNHDA, CDR2 SQIVND (reference sequence). The V gene lost 3 bases and the J gene lost 0 bases, with 14 bases spanning the gap. The CDR3 sequence: CASSIPTYTSNYGYTF. As DNA, the CDR3 is TGTGCCAGTAGTATCCCGACATATACCTCTAACTATGGCTACACCTTC.

This clone is a singleton in its sample. The chain employs TRBV5-1 and TRBJ2-3, with a possible D match to TRBD1 (6 bases). The germline V gene has CDR1 SGHRS and CDR2 YFSETQ. Trimming took off 9 bases at V and 6 bases at J, with 20 bases between the two ends. CDR3 length: 14 residues. CDR3 coding DNA: TGCGCCACAAAGCCAGGGGATCTCCGGGATACGCAGTATTTT. The encoded protein is CATKPGDLRDTQYF.

The rearrangement uses TRBV11-2 and TRBJ2-1; 7 nucleotides line up with TRBD2. This CDR3 region has 15 residues. Germline CDR1 SGHAT, CDR2 FQNNGV. V was pared by 1 base and J by 8 bases, with 8 bases of the junction left unmatched. DNA of the CDR3: TGTGCCAGCAGCTTAGTTGCGGGAGTTTCGTATGAGCAGTTCTTC. Its protein is CASSLVAGVSYEQFF.

The chain couples TRBV14 to TRBJ2-1; 12 positions match TRBD2. The CDR3 is 19 amino acids. Unmatched junction bases numbered 13, after V lost 3 bases and J lost 4 bases. Germline V CDR1 and CDR2: SGHDN, FVKESK. CDR3 nucleotides: TGTGCCAGCAGCCACCTGACTAGCGGGAGAGGTGGGAAATACAATGAGCAGTTCTTC. Amino acids: CASSHLTSGRGGKYNEQFF.

This clone was detected a few times. The genes are TRBV7-9 and TRBJ2-7; tentative D call: TRBD2 (5 bases). Germline lookup yields CDR1 SEHNR and CDR2 FQNEAQ (reference sequence). V lost 5 bases to trimming and J lost 4 bases, with 15 bases between them. The CDR3 is 14 amino acids. CDR3 in DNA: TGTGCCAGCAGCGCCGGAGCGGCTACATACGAGCAGTACTTC. Translating gives CASSAGAATYEQYF.

The rearrangement uses TRBV19 and TRBJ1-1, with 8 bases aligning to TRBD1. The germline gives CDR1 LNHDA, CDR2 SQIVND (reference sequence). This CDR3 region has 14 residues. After removal of 10 bases from V and 1 base from J, the junction contained 8 bases not matched to a gene. The CDR3 coding sequence is TGTGCCACTAGGGCGGACAGGGCGAACACTGAAGCTTTCTTT. This encodes CATRADRANTEAFF.

The rearrangement uses TRBV7-2 and TRBJ1-3; a possible D gene is TRBD1 (5 bases). V lost 3 bases, J lost 0 bases, and 15 bases lay in between. Looked up from germline, CDR1 is SGHTA and CDR2 is FQGNSA. This CDR3 is built from 17 residues. The CDR3 loop reads CASSFHGGSSSGNTIYF. The CDR3 DNA is TGTGCCAGCAGCTTCCACGGGGGTTCTTCCTCTGGAAACACCATATATTTT.

The J gene is TRBJ2-6, the V gene TRBV4-1, with 9 nucleotides matching TRBD1. Germline V gives CDR1 MGHRA, CDR2 YSYEKL. The CDR3 totals 18 residues. The V segment lost 0 bases and the J segment 4 bases; nucleotides outside the gene matches: 7. DNA of the CDR3: TGCGCCAGCAGCCAAGAGGGGGACAGGGCCGCGGGGGCCAACGTCCTGACTTTC. Its translation: CASSQEGDRAAGANVLTF.

The DNA of the CDR3 is TGTGCCAGCGGGGCGGGGAAGAACACTGAAGCTTTCTTT. Encoded protein: CASGAGKNTEAFF. The rearrangement links TRBV2 to TRBJ1-1, with a tentative D call TRBD1 (5 bases). CDR1 and CDR2 (germline): SNHLY, FYNNEI. CDR3 size: 13 residues. V dropped 8 bases and J dropped 1 base, with 11 bases sitting between them.